The sequence of this TCR beta chain was determined in a study of blood T cells in healthy people across ages. Study-wide context: There was about one barcoded beta molecule captured by template switching per two T cells.

The length of the CDR3 is 15 residues. Germline V gene data show CDR1 as MDHEN and CDR2 as SYDVKM. The V end was cut by 5 bases, the J end by 4 bases, with 15 bases between. Study-wide results and limits: Long-lived donors carried more naive CD4+ cells and greater diversity than aged donors. Among T cells, TCR beta diversity per million cells dropped roughly linearly as age rose.

Whenever a sample was processed, at least 6.5 million PBMCs were isolated. This clonotype is a singleton in its sample. Its antigen is unknown. Primers used in a second PCR of about 7 to 12 cycles were a sample-barcoded 5' primer and a J-beta primer mix. One entry per CDR3 protein, called by TCRdb with MiXCR from the 5' RACE reads. The sample lists around 940,000 distinct CDR3 sequences, roughly 51% occurring once. The chain has TRBV28 and TRBJ2-1; D may match TRBD1 or TRBD2 (5 bases each). Source material: blood. The origin of this receptor is a woman aged 55-75 years in good health. In DNA, the CDR3 is TGTGCCAGCAGTGGAGTGGGGGAGTATTACAATGAGCAGTTCTTC. Its protein product is CASSGVGEYYNEQFF.